Each of the 9 T cell receptor beta chains below was sequenced from the same sample in a study of technical replicates of blood from several donors. Measured with immunoSEQ multiplex PCR; TCRdb has only the in-frame clones, and not every one. Among tens of thousands of clones, about 93% were seen once, and the ten largest hold approximately 4%. The sample taken for sequencing was PBMCs. The source is a human donor in good health. Some clones in this sample may be carry-over from other donors' samples.

The chain links TRBV11-3 to TRBJ2-1, with D maybe TRBD2 (5 bases). Germline-derived CDR1 and CDR2 are SGHNT and YENEEA. The CDR3 spans 14 residues. With 0 bases removed from V and 5 bases from J, the gap between germline ends came to 8 bases. The CDR3 coding sequence is TGTGCCAGCAGCTTAGATTCCGGGAACAATGAGCAGTTCTTC. Protein: CASSLDSGNNEQFF.

The gene calls are TRBV30 and TRBJ2-2, with 15 bases matching TRBD2. The CDR3 is 20 amino acids. Germline CDR1 reads GTSNPN; CDR2 reads SVGIG (reference sequence). The trim removed 3 bases at V and 7 bases at J, leaving 18 bases unmatched. CDR3 amino acids: CAWRVSRTSGRVGVVGELFF. Here the CDR3 DNA reads TGTGCCTGGAGGGTAAGTCGGACTAGCGGGAGGGTAGGGGTGGTCGGGGAGCTGTTTTTT. Based on the CDR3 plus reference TRBV30 and TRBJ2-2, the full variable domain is SQTIHQWPATLVQPVGSPLSLECTVEGTSNPNLYWYRQAAGRGLQLLFYSVGIGQISSEVPQNLSASRPQDRQFILSSKKLLLSDSGFYLCAWRVSRTSGRVGVVGELFFGEGSRLTVL.

V usage is TRBV30 and J usage is TRBJ1-6; tentative D call: TRBD1 (6 bases). V lost 3 bases and J lost 3, with 9 bases in between. Per the germline V gene, CDR1 is GTSNPN and CDR2 is SVGIG (reference sequence). The CDR3 totals 14 residues. As DNA, the CDR3 is TGTGCCTGGAGGTACAGGGACTATAATTCACCCCTCCACTTT. Encoded protein: CAWRYRDYNSPLHF.

The chain employs TRBV6-5 and TRBJ1-1; D uncertain. There are 15 residues in the CDR3. V lost 0 bases and J lost 4, with 12 bases in between. Germline V gene lookup returns CDR1 MNHEY and CDR2 SVGAGI. CDR3 sequence reads: CASSYSNTGATEAFF. The CDR3 DNA sequence: TGTGCCAGCAGTTACTCCAATACGGGTGCCACTGAAGCTTTCTTT.

V is TRBV11-3 and J is TRBJ2-3; 9 nucleotides agree with TRBD2. Germline CDR1 and CDR2: SGHNT and YENEEA. This CDR3 spans 15 amino acids. J gave up 4 bases and V 5 bases, and 7 bases lay outside the gene matches. The CDR3 spells CASSPGGGRADTQYF. In nucleotides, the CDR3 is TGTGCCAGCAGCCCCGGCGGCGGGAGGGCAGATACGCAGTATTTT. The full variable domain, completed using reference TRBV11-3 and TRBJ2-3, is EAGVVQSPRYKIIEKKQPVAFWCNPISGHNTLYWYLQNLGQGPELLIRYENEEAVDDSQLPKDRFSAERLKGVDSTLKIQPAELGDSAVYLCASSPGGGRADTQYFGPGTRLTVL.

The chain joins TRBV7-3 to TRBJ1-6, with 12 bases matching TRBD1. V lost 5 bases, J lost 10 bases, and 3 bases stayed unmatched. The CDR3 is 14 residues long. Germline CDR1 and CDR2: SGHTA and FQGTGA. The CDR3 DNA reads TGTGCCAGCAGCCCAGGGACAGGGGGCTCACCCCTCCACTTT. This codes for CASSPGTGGSPLHF.

This chain connects TRBV2 to TRBJ1-2, with TRBD1 identical over 7 bases. The V gene end was trimmed by 6 bases and the J gene end by 14 bases; junction bases not matched to a gene: 18. The CDR3 is 14 residues long. Germline assignment: CDR1 SNHLY and CDR2 FYNNEI. CDR3 sequence (DNA): TGTGCCAGCAGCGCGCGGACAGGCGGGGATCCCCATACCTTC. Translating gives CASSARTGGDPHTF.

The chain carries TRBV15 and TRBJ2-7; the D is unclear. The ends were cut back, 0 bases at V and 3 bases at J, with 12 bases in the middle. Per the germline V gene, CDR1 is LNHNV and CDR2 is YYDKDF (reference sequence). The CDR3 loop spans 15 amino acids. The CDR3: CATSRERQANYEQYF. DNA for the CDR3: TGTGCCACCAGCAGAGAAAGACAAGCAAACTACGAGCAGTACTTC.

V and J are TRBV6-1 and TRBJ2-1, with D perhaps matching TRBD2 (7 bases). Looked up from germline, CDR1 is MNHNS and CDR2 is SASEGT. The length of the CDR3 is 14 residues. Trimming pared 6 bases from V and 7 bases from J, leaving 16 bases between. CDR3 nucleotides: TGTGCCAGCAGGACCCGGGGGGCCTCTAATGAGCAGTTCTTC. It is translated as CASRTRGASNEQFF.